This TCR beta chain was sequenced during a study of blood T cell repertoires in COVID-19. Study at large: In Cohort 3, a recovered donor had either two negative PCRs, clearance, or symptom resolution. COVID-19 samples, acute and convalescent, were from the United States, Italy and Spain. T cells, B-cell-depleted T cells, or PBMCs provided the cDNA or gDNA that served as material.

Looked up from germline, CDR1 is SGHVS and CDR2 is FQNEAQ. The CDR3 is 12 amino acids. Trimming cost V 5 bases and J 9 bases, with 11 bases left between them. Using immunoSEQ multiplex PCR, the repertoire was profiled, and TCRdb retains in-frame clones only, with some absent. The sample includes 150,000 to 200,000 clones, roughly nine tenths of them seen just once. The rearrangement joins TRBV7-8 to TRBJ1-5; a possible D gene is TRBD1 (5 bases). The receptor's source is a woman between 40 and 55 years old in a cohort exposed to, infected with or recovered from COVID-19 (not recorded which). The specimen sequenced was PBMCs or T cells enriched from blood (not recorded which). CDR3 sequence: CASSLLRGPQHF. The CDR3 nucleotides read TGTGCCAGCAGCCTCCTAAGGGGGCCCCAGCATTTT.